Below, 22 T cell receptor beta chains from the same sample are listed, as sequenced in a study of T-cell reconstitution after alpha-beta-depleted transplantation in children. During its preparation, the TCRbeta library received unique molecular identifiers. Each CDR3 protein gets one entry after TCRdb re-called the PCR reads with MiXCR. The table lists around 420,000 distinct CDR3 sequences, about a sixth of them singletons, with 25% to 35% in the top ten. This specimen consisted of PBMCs, mostly from graft donor cells, obtained 360 days after TCRalphabeta/CD19-depleted stem cell transplant. The receptors come from a boy younger than two who had a stem cell transplant for Wiskott-Aldrich syndrome, so the T cells may come from the graft donor.

The table lists this clonotype with a few counts. J is TRBJ2-7 and V is TRBV28; the match to TRBD1 covers 7 bases. From germline, CDR1 is MDHEN and CDR2 SYDVKM. J gave up 2 bases and V 6 bases, and 7 bases lay outside the gene matches. This CDR3 spans 14 amino acids. The CDR3 bases are TGTGCCAGCAGCCGGACAGGCATCCCCTACGAGCAGTACTTC. The encoded protein is CASSRTGIPYEQYF.

This clonotype was counted only a few times. As DNA, the CDR3 is TGTGCCAGCAGCCCCACCGGGACTAGCGGGAGTCGGGGGGAGCTGTTTTTT. This encodes CASSPTGTSGSRGELFF. The chain recombines TRBV7-2 with TRBJ2-2, with 14 bases aligning to TRBD2. Germline CDR1 SGHTA, CDR2 FQGNSA. This CDR3 has 17 amino acids. Trimming cost V 5 bases and J 8 bases; bases outside gene matches: 10.

In this sample, this clonotype turned up a few times. The V gene is TRBV6-5, the J gene TRBJ2-7; D remains ambiguous. The CDR3 is 12 residues long. Germline V CDR1 and CDR2: MNHEY, SVGAGI. The V end lost 4 bases, the J end lost 2 bases, and 6 bases lay between the germline ends. DNA for the CDR3: TGTGCCAGCAGTTCCGTCCCCTACGAGCAGTACTTC. Its translation is CASSSVPYEQYF.

This clonotype was observed a few times. This rearrangement joins TRBV7-9 to TRBJ2-6, with TRBD1 identical over 11 bases. This CDR3 has 17 amino acids. Germline lookup yields CDR1 SEHNR and CDR2 FQNEAQ (reference sequence). With 4 bases clipped from V and 1 base from J, the junction kept 3 bases outside the gene matches. The CDR3: CASSSGQGASGANVLTF. DNA of the CDR3: TGTGCCAGCAGCTCTGGACAGGGGGCTTCTGGGGCCAACGTCCTGACTTTC.

This clonotype was recorded a few times. The rearrangement links TRBV2 to TRBJ2-7; D is uncertain. CDR1 and CDR2 (germline): SNHLY, FYNNEI. There are 12 residues in the CDR3. The V end lost 3 bases, the J end lost 2 bases, and 5 bases lay between the germline ends. The CDR3 coding sequence is TGTGCCAGCAGTGATTACCCCTACGAGCAGTACTTC. Translated, it gives CASSDYPYEQYF.

At least ten counts were recorded for this clonotype. J is TRBJ2-3 and V is TRBV7-2; 8 nucleotides match TRBD2. The CDR3 consists of 15 residues. Germline V gene data show CDR1 as SGHTA and CDR2 as FQGNSA. With V trimmed by 6 bases and J by 4 bases, 9 bases remained unmatched. CDR3 residues: CASSHSGKGADTQYF. In DNA, the CDR3 is TGTGCCAGCAGTCATAGCGGGAAAGGGGCAGATACGCAGTATTTT.

J is TRBJ1-6 and V is TRBV18; no reliable D call. Trimming removed 1 base at V and 7 bases at J, with 5 bases between. Germline loops: CDR1 KGHSH, CDR2 LQKENI. The CDR3 runs to 13 residues. As DNA, the CDR3 is TGTGCCAGCTCACCACAGGAGAATTCACCCCTCCACTTT. Translating it yields CASSPQENSPLHF.

This clonotype was counted only a few times. V gene TRBV5-6 combines with J gene TRBJ2-3; maybe TRBD2 (7 bases). Germline CDR1 is SGHDT and CDR2 is YYEEEE. Trimming cost V 1 base and J 3 bases, with 15 bases left between them. The CDR3 totals 16 residues. DNA for the CDR3: TGTGCCAGCAGCTTGAGGGCGGGGGCTGGGACAGATACGCAGTATTTT. Its protein is CASSLRAGAGTDTQYF.

This sequence joins TRBV25-1 and TRBJ2-2; the match to TRBD1 covers 7 bases. The CDR3 sequence is 16 residues long. Trimming cost V 2 bases and J 5 bases; bases outside gene matches: 8. Per the germline V gene, CDR1 is MGHDK and CDR2 is SYGVNS. Here the CDR3 reads CASSEGKGGRTGELFF. Here the CDR3 DNA reads TGTGCCAGCAGTGAAGGAAAAGGGGGCAGGACCGGGGAGCTGTTTTTT.

A few counts support this clonotype. The gene calls are TRBV4-2 and TRBJ2-2; 9 bases match TRBD2. The length of the CDR3 is 16 residues. V was pared by 3 bases and J by 9 bases, with 11 bases of the junction left unmatched. From germline, CDR1 is LGHNA and CDR2 YNFKEQ. The CDR3 DNA sequence: TGTGCCAGCAGCCAGTTGCGGGGGGGCCTGAGTTGGGAGCTGTTTTTT. Its translation is CASSQLRGGLSWELFF.

This clonotype showed up just a few times. V usage is TRBV7-8 and J usage is TRBJ2-3; TRBD2 agrees at 9 bases. Germline V gene sequence: CDR1 SGHVS, CDR2 FQNEAQ. The CDR3 length is 15 residues. Germline trimming cut 6 bases from V and 4 bases from J; bases unmatched to any gene: 8. CDR3 protein: CASRLQRGVPDTQYF. In DNA form, the CDR3 reads TGTGCCAGCAGATTACAGCGGGGGGTGCCAGATACGCAGTATTTT. Full variable domain (outside the CDR3, taken from reference TRBV7-8 and TRBJ2-3): GAGVSQSPRYKVAKRGQDVALRCDPISGHVSLFWYQQALGQGPEFLTYFQNEAQLDKSGLPSDRFFAERPEGSVSTLKIQRTQQEDSAVYLCASRLQRGVPDTQYFGPGTRLTVL.

The chain joins TRBV20-1 to TRBJ2-5; D unresolved. The CDR3 runs to 12 residues. Germline V CDR1 and CDR2: DFQATT, SNEGSKA (reference sequence). V gave up 3 bases and J gave up 0 bases, with 5 bases separating them. The CDR3: CSASQYQETQYF. The CDR3, as DNA: TGCAGTGCTAGCCAGTACCAAGAGACCCAGTACTTC.

A single count supports this clonotype. The chain has TRBV5-5 and TRBJ2-3, with unresolved D. This CDR3 is 14 amino acids long. In germline, CDR1 is SGHKS, CDR2 YYEKEE (reference sequence). V was clipped by 0 bases and J by 1 base, with 6 bases between them. The CDR3 protein is CASSLALRTDTQYF. Written as DNA, the CDR3 is TGTGCCAGCAGCTTGGCTCTTCGCACAGATACGCAGTATTTT.

Points on this clonotype: Given a much more abundant clone one base away, this may be a read error. The J gene is TRBJ2-7, the V gene TRBV24-1; D is perhaps TRBD2 (6 bases). Trimming removed 1 base from V and 5 bases from J, with 11 bases in between. The CDR3 runs 14 residues. Germline loops: CDR1 KGHDR, CDR2 SFDVKD. DNA for the CDR3: TGTGCCACCAGTGATTTTCGCGGAGGGGACGAGCAGTACTTC. Translation gives CATSDFRGGDEQYF.

The chain's CDR3 is CSVAGAGSNQPQHF. Here the CDR3 DNA reads TGCAGCGTTGCGGGGGCGGGTAGCAATCAGCCCCAGCATTTT. The V call is TRBV29-1, the J call TRBJ1-5; weak D call: TRBD1 (6 bases). V lost 4 bases to trimming and J lost 0 bases, with 10 bases between them. Germline CDR1 is SQVTM and CDR2 is ANQGSEA. The CDR3 is made up of 14 amino acids.

This clonotype was counted many times. The CDR3 DNA reads as TGCGCCAGCAGCTTGGCTCAAGAGACCCAGTACTTC. This translates into CASSLAQETQYF. The gene calls are TRBV5-1 and TRBJ2-5; D remains unclear. Between the trimmed V and J ends, which lost 0 bases and 2 bases, there was a span of 2 bases. Germline V gene sequence: CDR1 SGHRS, CDR2 YFSETQ. The length of the CDR3 is 12 residues. Full variable domain (rest looked up from reference TRBV5-1 and TRBJ2-5): KAGVTQTPRYLIKTRGQQVTLSCSPISGHRSVSWYQQTPGQGLQFLFEYFSETQRNKGNFPGRFSGRQFSNSRSEMNVSTLELGDSALYLCASSLAQETQYFGPGTRLLVL.

The V call is TRBV2, the J call TRBJ1-5; TRBD1 is a possible D gene (6 bases). The CDR3 covers 14 residues. Trimming took off 7 bases at V and 1 base at J, with 11 bases between the two ends. Germline lookup yields CDR1 SNHLY and CDR2 FYNNEI. CDR3 sequence reads: CASTSTGSNQPQHF. CDR3 nucleotide sequence: TGTGCCAGCACCAGCACAGGGAGCAATCAGCCCCAGCATTTT.

This clonotype was observed a handful of times. The chain links TRBV21-1 to TRBJ1-6. TRBV21-1 represents a pseudogene. There are 17 residues in the CDR3. The chain's CDR3 is CASSASGTPELNSPLHF. The CDR3 DNA follows: TGTGCCAGCAGCGCATCCGGGACTCCAGAACTTAATTCACCCCTCCACTTT.

V usage is TRBV5-1 and J usage is TRBJ2-5; the match to TRBD2 covers 7 bases. In germline, CDR1 is SGHRS, CDR2 YFSETQ. V lost 1 base and J lost 1; bases outside the gene matches: 10. The CDR3 extends over 17 amino acids. The CDR3, as DNA: TGCGCCAGCAGCTTGAGTGCGGGAGACCCCCTCCAAGAGACCCAGTACTTC. Its protein product is CASSLSAGDPLQETQYF. The full variable domain, with the rest looked up from reference TRBV5-1 and TRBJ2-5, is KAGVTQTPRYLIKTRGQQVTLSCSPISGHRSVSWYQQTPGQGLQFLFEYFSETQRNKGNFPGRFSGRQFSNSRSEMNVSTLELGDSALYLCASSLSAGDPLQETQYFGPGTRLLVL.

This rearrangement joins TRBV19 to TRBJ2-5; 13 nucleotides agree with TRBD2. Per germline, CDR1 LNHDA and CDR2 SQIVND (reference sequence). Trimming at V came to 6 bases and at J to 3 bases, leaving 4 bases not matched to a gene. The CDR3 consists of 15 residues. CDR3 nucleotides: TGTGCCAGTAGCATCGGGACTAGCGGGGAAGAGACCCAGTACTTC. Protein: CASSIGTSGEETQYF. Full variable domain (outside the CDR3, taken from reference TRBV19 and TRBJ2-5): DGGITQSPKYLFRKEGQNVTLSCEQNLNHDAMYWYRQDPGQGLRLIYYSQIVNDFQKGDIAEGYSVSREKKESFPLTVTSAQKNPTAFYLCASSIGTSGEETQYFGPGTRLLVL.

V and J are TRBV10-3 and TRBJ2-7; possibly TRBD1 for D (6 bases). The V gene's germline CDR1 is ENHRY and CDR2 SYGVKD. CDR3 size: 14 residues. The V and J ends lost 4 bases and 6 bases respectively, with 16 bases between them. CDR3 sequence: CAISVTGSPVEQYF. CDR3 nucleotide sequence: TGTGCCATCAGTGTCACAGGGTCCCCCGTCGAGCAGTACTTC.

This clonotype occurred a few times. CDR3 bases: TGTGCCAGCAGCTTTACCAGGGCATACAATGAGCAGTTCTTC. Residues: CASSFTRAYNEQFF. The chain employs TRBV7-2 and TRBJ2-1, with a tentative D call TRBD1 (5 bases). Trimming took off 3 bases at V and 4 bases at J, with 10 bases between the two ends. The V gene's germline CDR1 is SGHTA and CDR2 FQGNSA. CDR3 length: 14 residues.